This T cell receptor (beta chain) was recovered during a study of early T cells in non-severe SARS-CoV-2 infection. TCRdb called the 5' RACE reads again in MiXCR, with one record for every CDR3 protein. This table has roughly 50,000 distinct CDR3 sequences, around 8% appearing once. General study points: The matching step, a VDJdb search, favored anti-spike CD8 responses and missed private and CD4 specificities.

Trimming removed 4 bases from V and 4 bases from J; junction bases left unmatched: 11. There are 16 residues in the CDR3. Germline loops: CDR1 ENHRY, CDR2 SYGVKD. This clonotype was seen ten or more times. Its specificity is unknown. The chain joins TRBV10-3 to TRBJ2-3; TRBD2 matches 7 bases. Sequencing was done on a sample of whole blood. The sequence was obtained from an adult who was a healthcare worker with PCR-confirmed SARS-CoV-2 infection or an uninfected control (not recorded which). The CDR3 region is CAISAVGGTPADTQYF. In DNA, the CDR3 is TGTGCCATCAGTGCTGTGGGGGGGACCCCCGCAGATACGCAGTATTTT.